This T cell receptor (beta chain) derives from a study of blood T cell repertoires in COVID-19. Repertoires were generated with immunoSEQ multiplex PCR, while TCRdb's copy carries only in-frame clones and drops some. The sample includes approximately 250,000 clones, around nine tenths of them seen just once. Germline values: CDR1 MNHEY, CDR2 SVGAGI. The length of the CDR3 is 15 residues. With V trimmed by 1 base and J by 2 bases, 3 bases remained unmatched. The specimen sequenced was peripheral blood. This sequence originates from a woman aged 55-69 years with COVID-19, enrolled during active disease. The chain links TRBV6-5 to TRBJ1-2, with TRBD1 matching 8 bases. CDR3 protein: CASSYLGQVNYGYTF. CDR3 sequence (DNA): TGTGCCAGCAGTTACTTGGGACAGGTCAACTATGGCTACACCTTC.